This T cell receptor (beta chain) was obtained from a study of T cell responses to AZD1222 COVID-19 vaccine. Background on the study: Second-dose intervals near 4 or 12 weeks were combined.

Concerning this clone: The target antigen is unknown.

General observations from the study: The donors showed a predominance of white British ancestry and of females, with possible underestimation of clonal diversity. Spike-wide vaccine-associated CD4 TCRs dominated at 160-218 and 743-854. Among spike-specific TCRs, nearly half reportedly target unmutated variant regions.

The CDR3 spans 13 residues. V was shortened by 7 bases and J by 4 bases, with 16 bases between the two germline ends. Looked up from germline, CDR1 is SQVTM and CDR2 is ANQGSEA. Repertoires were generated with immunoSEQ multiplex PCR, while TCRdb's copy carries only in-frame clones and drops some. The sample comprises about 190,000 clones, roughly 93% of which are singletons, and roughly 0.98% rests with the top ten. This TCR was recovered from an adult in good health. The rearrangement joins TRBV29-1 to TRBJ2-5; no clear D. The material was peripheral blood, obtained on day 0 of AZD1222 vaccination. The CDR3 DNA follows: TGCAGCGGTTGTGTAGGGCTTGGAGAGACCCAGTACTTC. Translating it yields CSGCVGLGETQYF.